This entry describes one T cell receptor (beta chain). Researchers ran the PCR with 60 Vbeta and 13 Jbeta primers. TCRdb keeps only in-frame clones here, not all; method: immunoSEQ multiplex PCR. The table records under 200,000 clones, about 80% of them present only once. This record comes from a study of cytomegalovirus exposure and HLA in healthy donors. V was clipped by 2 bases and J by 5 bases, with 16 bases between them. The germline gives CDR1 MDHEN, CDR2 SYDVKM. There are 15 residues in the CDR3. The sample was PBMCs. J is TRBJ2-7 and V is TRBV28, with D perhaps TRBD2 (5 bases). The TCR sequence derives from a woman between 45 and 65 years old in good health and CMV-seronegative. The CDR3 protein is CASSLPLAVPHEQYF. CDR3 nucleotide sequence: TGTGCCAGCAGTTTACCGCTAGCTGTGCCCCACGAGCAGTACTTC.